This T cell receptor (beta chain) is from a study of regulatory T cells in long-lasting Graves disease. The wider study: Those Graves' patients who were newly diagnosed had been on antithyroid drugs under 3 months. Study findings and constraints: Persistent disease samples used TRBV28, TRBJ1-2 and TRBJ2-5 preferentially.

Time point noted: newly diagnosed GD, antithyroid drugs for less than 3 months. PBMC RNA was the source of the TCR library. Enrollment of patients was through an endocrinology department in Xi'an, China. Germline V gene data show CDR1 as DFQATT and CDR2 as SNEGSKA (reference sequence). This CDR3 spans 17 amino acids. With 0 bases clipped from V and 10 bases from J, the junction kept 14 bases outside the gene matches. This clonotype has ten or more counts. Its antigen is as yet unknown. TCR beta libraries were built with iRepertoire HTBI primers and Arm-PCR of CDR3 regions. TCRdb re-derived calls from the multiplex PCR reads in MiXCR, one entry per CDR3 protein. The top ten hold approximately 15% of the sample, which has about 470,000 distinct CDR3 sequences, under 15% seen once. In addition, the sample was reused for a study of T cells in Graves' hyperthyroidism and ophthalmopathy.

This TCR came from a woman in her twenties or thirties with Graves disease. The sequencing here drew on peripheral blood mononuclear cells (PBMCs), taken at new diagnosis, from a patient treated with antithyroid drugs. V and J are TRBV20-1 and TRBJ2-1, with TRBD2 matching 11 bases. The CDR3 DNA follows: TGCAGTGCTAGAGATTCAGGACTAGCGGGCGCAGAAGGCGAGCAGTTCTTC. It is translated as CSARDSGLAGAEGEQFF.